These T cell receptor beta chains were read from a single sample in a study of blood T cell repertoires in COVID-19. Sequencing used immunoSEQ multiplex PCR; TCRdb keeps in-frame clones, though not all of them. Of roughly 150,000 clones listed, approximately 90% are singletons. Sequencing input: peripheral blood. These receptors were collected from a man aged 18 to 30 with COVID-19, enrolled during active disease. Both conserved end residues are part of each CDR3. A D gene is named only where the DNA matches it firmly. Not all rows give a size; the values are once, few, many and, for expanded clones, a class.

V	size	D	J	CDR3	DNA
TRBV19	-	-	TRBJ2-3	CASSALQGTDTQYF	TGTGCCAGTAGTGCCCTACAGGGCACAGATACGCAGTATTTT
TRBV4-1	-	-	TRBJ2-2	CASSQSEVTGELFF	TGCGCCAGCAGCCAGTCGGAGGTTACCGGGGAGCTGTTTTTT
TRBV27	-	TRBD1	TRBJ1-4	CASSWDRDGEKLFF	TGTGCCAGCAGTTGGGACAGGGACGGTGAAAAACTGTTTTTT
TRBV7-9	-	-	TRBJ2-7	CASSLGAYEQYF	TGTGCCAGCAGCTTAGGCGCCTACGAGCAGTACTTC
TRBV6-4	-	-	TRBJ1-1	CASSPSLNTEAFF	TGTGCCAGCAGTCCGTCCTTGAACACTGAAGCTTTCTTT
TRBV19	-	TRBD1	TRBJ1-5	CASRQGASNQPQHF	TGTGCCAGTAGACAGGGGGCAAGCAATCAGCCCCAGCATTTT
TRBV10-3	-	-	TRBJ1-1	CAIRSGGIEAFF	TGTGCCATCAGGTCTGGCGGGATTGAAGCTTTCTTT
TRBV4-2	-	TRBD2	TRBJ2-5	CASSQDWTSGQETQYF	TGTGCCAGCAGCCAAGATTGGACTAGCGGACAAGAGACCCAGTACTTC
TRBV7-9	once	TRBD2	TRBJ2-1	CASSLGVGLAGASYNEQFF	TGTGCCAGCAGTTTAGGTGTGGGACTAGCGGGAGCGTCCTACAATGAGCAGTTCTTC
TRBV11-3	once	-	TRBJ2-1	CASSLGQGVRNEQFF	TGTGCCAGCAGCTTAGGGCAAGGGGTTCGGAATGAGCAGTTCTTC
TRBV7-9	-	TRBD1	TRBJ2-5	CASSFDRVEETQYF	TGTGCCAGCAGCTTCGACAGGGTGGAAGAGACCCAGTACTTC
TRBV5-5	-	TRBD1	TRBJ2-7	CASSLTGTAYEQYF	TGTGCCAGCAGTTTGACCGGGACAGCTTACGAGCAGTACTTC
TRBV7-8	-	TRBD1	TRBJ2-7	CASSRDRGLYEQYF	TGTGCCAGCAGCCGGGACAGGGGGCTATACGAGCAGTACTTC
TRBV18	-	TRBD1	TRBJ2-7	CASSPETGPSYEQYF	TGTGCCAGCTCACCAGAGACAGGGCCCTCCTACGAGCAGTACTTC
TRBV15	-	TRBD1	TRBJ1-2	CATSRRGQEYGYTF	TGTGCCACCAGCCGCCGAGGACAGGAATATGGCTACACCTTC
TRBV6-2/TRBV6-3	-	TRBD1	TRBJ2-1	CASSYELGQIYNEQFF	TGTGCCAGCAGTTACGAACTGGGACAGATCTACAATGAGCAGTTCTTC
TRBV9	-	-	TRBJ2-3	CASNSGDTQYF	TGTGCCAGCAACTCAGGTGATACGCAGTATTTT
TRBV18	-	-	TRBJ1-5	CASSPTGFNQPQHF	TGTGCCAGCTCACCAACGGGGTTCAATCAGCCCCAGCATTTT
TRBV19	-	TRBD1	TRBJ2-6	CASSSGQGSGANVLTF	TGTGCCAGTAGTTCGGGACAGGGGTCTGGGGCCAACGTCCTGACTTTC
TRBV5-1	once	TRBD1	TRBJ1-5	CASSPGGSLYQPQHF	TGCGCCAGCAGCCCAGGGGGGTCCCTCTATCAGCCCCAGCATTTT
TRBV30	-	-	TRBJ1-1	CAWSPDRTTEAFF	TGTGCCTGGAGTCCGGACAGAACCACTGAAGCTTTCTTT
TRBV6-2/TRBV6-3	-	-	TRBJ2-7	CASSINLQGLLSYEQYF	TGTGCCAGCAGTATAAACCTCCAGGGACTCCTCTCCTACGAGCAGTACTTC
TRBV2	few	-	TRBJ1-5	CASTSGQFNQPQHF	TGTGCCAGCACCTCAGGGCAGTTCAATCAGCCCCAGCATTTT
TRBV28	-	TRBD1	TRBJ1-6	CASSFSRQGMNSPLHF	TGTGCCAGCAGTTTCTCCCGACAGGGAATGAATTCACCCCTCCACTTT
TRBV18	-	TRBD1	TRBJ2-2	CASSPRQGATGELFF	TGTGCCAGCTCACCACGACAGGGGGCAACCGGGGAGCTGTTTTTT
TRBV27	once	-	TRBJ1-4	CASSLGPRYGEKLLF	TGTGCCAGCAGTTTAGGGCCCCGCTACGGCGAAAAACTGCTTTTT
TRBV20-1	few	-	TRBJ1-2	CSARGGYGYTF	TGCAGTGCTAGGGGAGGGTATGGCTACACCTTC
TRBV18	-	-	TRBJ2-7	CASSQDSYEQYF	TGTGCCAGCTCACAAGACAGCTACGAGCAGTACTTC